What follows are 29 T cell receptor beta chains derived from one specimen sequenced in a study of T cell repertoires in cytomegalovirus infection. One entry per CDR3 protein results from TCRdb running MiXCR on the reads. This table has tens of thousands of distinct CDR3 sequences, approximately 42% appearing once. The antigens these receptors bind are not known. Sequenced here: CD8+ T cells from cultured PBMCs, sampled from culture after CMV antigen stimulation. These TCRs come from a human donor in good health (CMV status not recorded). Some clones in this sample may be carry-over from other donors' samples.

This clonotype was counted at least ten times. The CDR3 DNA reads TGTGCCAGCAGTTTTTCCGGGACCGCAGCCGGCTACACCTTC. This translates into CASSFSGTAAGYTF. This chain links TRBV28 with TRBJ1-2; tentatively, D is TRBD1 (5 bases). Germline CDR1 is MDHEN and CDR2 is SYDVKM. This CDR3 has 14 amino acids. Trimming took off 3 bases at V and 8 bases at J, with 16 bases between the two ends.

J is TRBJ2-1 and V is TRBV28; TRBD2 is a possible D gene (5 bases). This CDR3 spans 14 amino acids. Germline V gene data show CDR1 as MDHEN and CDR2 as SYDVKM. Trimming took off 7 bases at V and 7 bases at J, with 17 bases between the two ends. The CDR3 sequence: CASIAGPGRNEQFF. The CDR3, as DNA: TGTGCCAGCATTGCGGGTCCCGGGCGGAATGAGCAGTTCTTC.

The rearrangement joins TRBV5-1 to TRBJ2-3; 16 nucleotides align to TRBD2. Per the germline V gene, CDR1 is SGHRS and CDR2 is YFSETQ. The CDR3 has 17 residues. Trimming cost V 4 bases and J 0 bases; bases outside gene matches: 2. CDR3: CASSMGLAGGSTDTQYF. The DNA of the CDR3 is TGCGCCAGCAGCATGGGACTAGCGGGGGGGAGCACAGATACGCAGTATTTT.

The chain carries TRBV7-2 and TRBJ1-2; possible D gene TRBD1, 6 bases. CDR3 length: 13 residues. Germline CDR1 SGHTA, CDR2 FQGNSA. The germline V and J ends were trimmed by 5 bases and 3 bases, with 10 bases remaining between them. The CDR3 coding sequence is TGTGCCAGCAGCCAGGGACACTACTATGGCTACACCTTC. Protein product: CASSQGHYYGYTF.

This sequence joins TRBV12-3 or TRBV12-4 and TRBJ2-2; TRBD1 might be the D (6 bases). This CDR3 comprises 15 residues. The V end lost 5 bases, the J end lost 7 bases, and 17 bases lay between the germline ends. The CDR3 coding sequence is TGTGCCAGCAGTGGGGGCTCTGGGGCTCACGGGGAGCTGTTTTTT. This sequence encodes CASSGGSGAHGELFF.

CDR3 coding DNA: TGTGCCGGATCCTGGGCAGGGCACACAGCTTTCTTT. Its protein is CAGSWAGHTAFF. J is TRBJ1-1 and V is TRBV7-6; D may be TRBD1 (5 bases). The CDR3 is 12 amino acids. V was trimmed by 11 bases and J by 10 bases, leaving 20 bases between them. CDR1 and CDR2 from the germline V gene are SGHVS and FNYEAQ. Together with reference TRBV7-6 and TRBJ1-1, the CDR3 gives the full variable domain: GAGVSQSPRYKVTKRGQDVALRCDPISGHVSLYWYRQALGQGPEFLTYFNYEAQQDKSGLPNDRFSAERPEGSISTLTIQRTEQRDSAMYRCAGSWAGHTAFFGQGTRLTVV.

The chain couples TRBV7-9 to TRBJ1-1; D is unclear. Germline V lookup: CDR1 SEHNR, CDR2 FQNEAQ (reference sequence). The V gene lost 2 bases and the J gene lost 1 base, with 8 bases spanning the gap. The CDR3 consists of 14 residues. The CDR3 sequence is CASSLSQKNTEAFF. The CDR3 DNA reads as TGTGCCAGCAGCTTATCACAGAAGAACACTGAAGCTTTCTTT.

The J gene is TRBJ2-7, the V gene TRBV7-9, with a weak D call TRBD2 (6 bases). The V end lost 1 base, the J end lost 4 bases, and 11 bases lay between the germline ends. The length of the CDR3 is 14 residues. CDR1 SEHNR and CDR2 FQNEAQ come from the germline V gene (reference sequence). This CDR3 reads CASSLVVEGYEQYF. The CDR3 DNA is TGTGCCAGCAGCTTAGTCGTGGAGGGTTACGAGCAGTACTTC.

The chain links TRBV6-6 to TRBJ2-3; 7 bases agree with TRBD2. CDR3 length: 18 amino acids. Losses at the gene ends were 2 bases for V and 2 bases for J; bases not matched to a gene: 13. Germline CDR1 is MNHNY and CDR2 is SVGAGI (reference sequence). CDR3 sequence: CASSYDGGWAGDTDTQYF. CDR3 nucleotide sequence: TGTGCCAGCAGTTACGACGGGGGGTGGGCGGGAGACACAGATACGCAGTATTTT.

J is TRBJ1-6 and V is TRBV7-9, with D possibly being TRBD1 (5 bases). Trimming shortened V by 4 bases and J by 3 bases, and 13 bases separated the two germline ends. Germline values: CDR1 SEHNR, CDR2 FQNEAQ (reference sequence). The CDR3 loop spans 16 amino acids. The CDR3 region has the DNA TGTGCCAGCAGCTCGCCAGCCGGGGGCTATAATTCACCCCTCCACTTT. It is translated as CASSSPAGGYNSPLHF.

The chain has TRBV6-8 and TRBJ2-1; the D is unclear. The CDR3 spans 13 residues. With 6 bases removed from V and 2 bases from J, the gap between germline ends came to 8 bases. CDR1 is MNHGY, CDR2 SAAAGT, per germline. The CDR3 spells CASSHLPYNEQFF. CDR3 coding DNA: TGTGCCAGCAGCCACTTACCCTACAATGAGCAGTTCTTC.

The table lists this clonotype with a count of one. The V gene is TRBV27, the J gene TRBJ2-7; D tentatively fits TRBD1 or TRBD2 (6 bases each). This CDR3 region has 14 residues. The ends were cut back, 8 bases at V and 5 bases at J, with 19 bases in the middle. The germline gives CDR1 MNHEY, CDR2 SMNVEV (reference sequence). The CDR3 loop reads CASAYGGPRNEQYF. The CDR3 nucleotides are TGTGCCAGCGCCTACGGGGGCCCGAGGAACGAGCAGTACTTC.

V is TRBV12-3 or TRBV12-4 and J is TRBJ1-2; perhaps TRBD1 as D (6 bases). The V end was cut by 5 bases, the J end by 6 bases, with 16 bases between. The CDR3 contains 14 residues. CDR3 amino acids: CASSPDDRIDGYTF. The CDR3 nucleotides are TGTGCCAGCAGTCCAGACGACAGGATTGATGGCTACACCTTC.

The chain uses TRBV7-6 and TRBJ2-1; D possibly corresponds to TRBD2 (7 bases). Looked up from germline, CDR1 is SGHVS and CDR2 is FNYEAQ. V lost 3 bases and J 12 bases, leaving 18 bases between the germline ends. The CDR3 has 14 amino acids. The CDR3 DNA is TGTGCCAGCAGCTTCGGGGGGCCCTTGGAAAGGCAGTTCTTC. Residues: CASSFGGPLERQFF.

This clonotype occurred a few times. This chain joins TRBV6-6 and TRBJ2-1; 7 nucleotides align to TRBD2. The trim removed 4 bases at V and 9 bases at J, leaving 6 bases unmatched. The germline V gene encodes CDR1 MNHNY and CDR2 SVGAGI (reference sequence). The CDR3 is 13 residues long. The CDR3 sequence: CASSFGGGIEQFF. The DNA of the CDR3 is TGTGCCAGCAGTTTCGGCGGGGGTATTGAGCAGTTCTTC.

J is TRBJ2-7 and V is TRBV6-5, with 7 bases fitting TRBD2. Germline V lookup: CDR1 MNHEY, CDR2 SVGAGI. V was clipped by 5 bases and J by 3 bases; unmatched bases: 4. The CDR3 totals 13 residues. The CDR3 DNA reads TGTGCCAGCAGTGCGGGACTATTCTACGAGCAGTACTTC. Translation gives CASSAGLFYEQYF.

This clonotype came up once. This CDR3 reads CASSFGQGPNLAEAFF. DNA for the CDR3: TGTGCCAGCAGCTTTGGGCAGGGGCCTAATCTCGCTGAAGCTTTCTTT. The rearrangement joins TRBV5-6 to TRBJ1-1; D possibly corresponds to TRBD1 (6 bases). The CDR3 covers 16 residues. The V gene's germline CDR1 is SGHDT and CDR2 YYEEEE. V gave up 2 bases and J gave up 6 bases, with 20 bases separating them.

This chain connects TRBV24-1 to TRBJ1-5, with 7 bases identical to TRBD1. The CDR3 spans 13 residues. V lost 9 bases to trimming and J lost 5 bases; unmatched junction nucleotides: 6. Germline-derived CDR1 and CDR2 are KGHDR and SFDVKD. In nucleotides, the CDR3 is TGTGCCACCGGGACAGCGGAGGATCAGCCCCAGCATTTT. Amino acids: CATGTAEDQPQHF.

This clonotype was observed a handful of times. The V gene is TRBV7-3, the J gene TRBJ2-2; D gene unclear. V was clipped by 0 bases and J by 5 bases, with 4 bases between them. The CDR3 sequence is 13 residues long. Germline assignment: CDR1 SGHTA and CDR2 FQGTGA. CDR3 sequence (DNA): TGTGCCAGCAGCTTAACGGAGACCGGGGAGCTGTTTTTT. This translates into CASSLTETGELFF.

CDR3 in DNA: TGTGCCAGCAGCCAAGAAACAGGGGGGCCTCTCTACGAGCAGTACTTC. This codes for CASSQETGGPLYEQYF. The chain joins TRBV3-1 to TRBJ2-7; 8 bases match TRBD1. Germline V CDR1 and CDR2: LGHDT, YNNKEL (reference sequence). V gave up 0 bases and J gave up 3 bases; unmatched junction bases: 7. This CDR3 contains 16 residues.

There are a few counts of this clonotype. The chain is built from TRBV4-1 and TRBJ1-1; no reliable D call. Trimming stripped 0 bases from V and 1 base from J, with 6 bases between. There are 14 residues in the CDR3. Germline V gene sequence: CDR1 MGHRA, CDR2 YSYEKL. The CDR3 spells CASSQDRRNTEAFF. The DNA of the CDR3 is TGCGCCAGCAGCCAAGATCGCAGGAACACTGAAGCTTTCTTT.

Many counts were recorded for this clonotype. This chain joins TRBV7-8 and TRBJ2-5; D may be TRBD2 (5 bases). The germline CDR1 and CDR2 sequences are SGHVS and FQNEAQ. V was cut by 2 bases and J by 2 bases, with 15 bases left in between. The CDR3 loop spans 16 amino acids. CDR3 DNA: TGTGCCAGCAGCTTACGACGGACTTACCTACAAGAGACCCAGTACTTC. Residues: CASSLRRTYLQETQYF.

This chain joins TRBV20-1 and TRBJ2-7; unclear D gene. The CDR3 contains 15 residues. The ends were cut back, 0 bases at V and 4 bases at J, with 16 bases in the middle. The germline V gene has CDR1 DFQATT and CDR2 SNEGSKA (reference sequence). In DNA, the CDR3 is TGCAGTGCTAGAGATATACACAGAACCGCTTACGAGCAGTACTTC. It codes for CSARDIHRTAYEQYF.

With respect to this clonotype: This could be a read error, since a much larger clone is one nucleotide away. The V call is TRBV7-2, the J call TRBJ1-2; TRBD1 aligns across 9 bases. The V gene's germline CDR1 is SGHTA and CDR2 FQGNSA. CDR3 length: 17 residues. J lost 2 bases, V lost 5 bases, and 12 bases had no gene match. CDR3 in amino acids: CASSQGTDRGENYGYTF. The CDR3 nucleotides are TGTGCCAGCAGCCAAGGGACAGACAGGGGGGAGAACTATGGCTACACCTTC.

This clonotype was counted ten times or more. CDR3 nucleotide sequence: TGTGCCAGCAGCTTAGCATTCCAGGGGAGGGTGTATGGCTACACCTTC. Translation gives CASSLAFQGRVYGYTF. The rearrangement links TRBV7-2 to TRBJ1-2; TRBD1 is a possible D gene (6 bases). Germline assignment: CDR1 SGHTA and CDR2 FQGNSA. The CDR3 has 16 amino acids. Trimming left V 0 bases short and J 5 bases short, with 16 bases between. The complete variable domain, with remaining parts taken from reference TRBV7-2 and TRBJ1-2, reads GAGVSQSPSNKVTEKGKDVELRCDPISGHTALYWYRQSLGQGLEFLIYFQGNSAPDKSGLPSDRFSAERTGGSVSTLTIQRTQQEDSAVYLCASSLAFQGRVYGYTFGSGTRLTVV.

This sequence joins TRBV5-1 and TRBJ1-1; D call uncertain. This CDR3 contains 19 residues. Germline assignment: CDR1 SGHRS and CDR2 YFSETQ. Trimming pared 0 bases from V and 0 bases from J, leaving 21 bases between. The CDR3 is CASSLGSGETISMNTEAFF. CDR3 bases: TGCGCCAGCAGCTTGGGGAGCGGGGAAACCATATCCATGAACACTGAAGCTTTCTTT. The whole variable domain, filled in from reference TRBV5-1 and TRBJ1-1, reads KAGVTQTPRYLIKTRGQQVTLSCSPISGHRSVSWYQQTPGQGLQFLFEYFSETQRNKGNFPGRFSGRQFSNSRSEMNVSTLELGDSALYLCASSLGSGETISMNTEAFFGQGTRLTVV.

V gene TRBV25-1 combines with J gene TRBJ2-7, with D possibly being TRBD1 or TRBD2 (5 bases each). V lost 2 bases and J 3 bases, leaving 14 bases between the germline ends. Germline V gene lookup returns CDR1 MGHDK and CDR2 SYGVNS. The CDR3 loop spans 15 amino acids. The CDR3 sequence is CASSEIGAGSYEQYF. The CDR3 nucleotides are TGTGCCAGCAGTGAAATCGGGGCGGGTAGCTACGAGCAGTACTTC.

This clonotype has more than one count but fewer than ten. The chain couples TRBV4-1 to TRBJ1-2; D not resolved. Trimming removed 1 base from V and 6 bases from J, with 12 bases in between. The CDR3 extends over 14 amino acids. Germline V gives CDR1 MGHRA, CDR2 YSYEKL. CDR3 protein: CASSQGTYSHGYTF. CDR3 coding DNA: TGCGCCAGCAGCCAAGGGACTTACAGTCATGGCTACACCTTC.

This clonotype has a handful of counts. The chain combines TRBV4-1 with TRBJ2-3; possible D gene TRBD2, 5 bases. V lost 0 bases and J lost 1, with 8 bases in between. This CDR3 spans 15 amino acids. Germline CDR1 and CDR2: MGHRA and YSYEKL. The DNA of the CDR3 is TGCGCCAGCAGCCAAGATTCCGGGGGCACAGATACGCAGTATTTT. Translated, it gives CASSQDSGGTDTQYF.